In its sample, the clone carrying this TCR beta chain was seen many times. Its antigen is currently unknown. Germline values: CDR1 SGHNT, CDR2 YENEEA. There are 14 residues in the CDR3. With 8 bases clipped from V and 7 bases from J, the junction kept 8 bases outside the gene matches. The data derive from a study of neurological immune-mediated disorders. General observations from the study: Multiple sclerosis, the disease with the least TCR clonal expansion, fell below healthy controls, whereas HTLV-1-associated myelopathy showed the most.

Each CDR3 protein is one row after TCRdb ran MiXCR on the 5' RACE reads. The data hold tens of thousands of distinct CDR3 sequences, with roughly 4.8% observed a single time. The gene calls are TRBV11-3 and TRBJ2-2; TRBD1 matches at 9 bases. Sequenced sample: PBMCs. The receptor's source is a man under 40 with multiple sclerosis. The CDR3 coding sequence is TGTGCCAGCGGAGAGGGACAGGGTATCGGGGAGCTGTTTTTT. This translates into CASGEGQGIGELFF.